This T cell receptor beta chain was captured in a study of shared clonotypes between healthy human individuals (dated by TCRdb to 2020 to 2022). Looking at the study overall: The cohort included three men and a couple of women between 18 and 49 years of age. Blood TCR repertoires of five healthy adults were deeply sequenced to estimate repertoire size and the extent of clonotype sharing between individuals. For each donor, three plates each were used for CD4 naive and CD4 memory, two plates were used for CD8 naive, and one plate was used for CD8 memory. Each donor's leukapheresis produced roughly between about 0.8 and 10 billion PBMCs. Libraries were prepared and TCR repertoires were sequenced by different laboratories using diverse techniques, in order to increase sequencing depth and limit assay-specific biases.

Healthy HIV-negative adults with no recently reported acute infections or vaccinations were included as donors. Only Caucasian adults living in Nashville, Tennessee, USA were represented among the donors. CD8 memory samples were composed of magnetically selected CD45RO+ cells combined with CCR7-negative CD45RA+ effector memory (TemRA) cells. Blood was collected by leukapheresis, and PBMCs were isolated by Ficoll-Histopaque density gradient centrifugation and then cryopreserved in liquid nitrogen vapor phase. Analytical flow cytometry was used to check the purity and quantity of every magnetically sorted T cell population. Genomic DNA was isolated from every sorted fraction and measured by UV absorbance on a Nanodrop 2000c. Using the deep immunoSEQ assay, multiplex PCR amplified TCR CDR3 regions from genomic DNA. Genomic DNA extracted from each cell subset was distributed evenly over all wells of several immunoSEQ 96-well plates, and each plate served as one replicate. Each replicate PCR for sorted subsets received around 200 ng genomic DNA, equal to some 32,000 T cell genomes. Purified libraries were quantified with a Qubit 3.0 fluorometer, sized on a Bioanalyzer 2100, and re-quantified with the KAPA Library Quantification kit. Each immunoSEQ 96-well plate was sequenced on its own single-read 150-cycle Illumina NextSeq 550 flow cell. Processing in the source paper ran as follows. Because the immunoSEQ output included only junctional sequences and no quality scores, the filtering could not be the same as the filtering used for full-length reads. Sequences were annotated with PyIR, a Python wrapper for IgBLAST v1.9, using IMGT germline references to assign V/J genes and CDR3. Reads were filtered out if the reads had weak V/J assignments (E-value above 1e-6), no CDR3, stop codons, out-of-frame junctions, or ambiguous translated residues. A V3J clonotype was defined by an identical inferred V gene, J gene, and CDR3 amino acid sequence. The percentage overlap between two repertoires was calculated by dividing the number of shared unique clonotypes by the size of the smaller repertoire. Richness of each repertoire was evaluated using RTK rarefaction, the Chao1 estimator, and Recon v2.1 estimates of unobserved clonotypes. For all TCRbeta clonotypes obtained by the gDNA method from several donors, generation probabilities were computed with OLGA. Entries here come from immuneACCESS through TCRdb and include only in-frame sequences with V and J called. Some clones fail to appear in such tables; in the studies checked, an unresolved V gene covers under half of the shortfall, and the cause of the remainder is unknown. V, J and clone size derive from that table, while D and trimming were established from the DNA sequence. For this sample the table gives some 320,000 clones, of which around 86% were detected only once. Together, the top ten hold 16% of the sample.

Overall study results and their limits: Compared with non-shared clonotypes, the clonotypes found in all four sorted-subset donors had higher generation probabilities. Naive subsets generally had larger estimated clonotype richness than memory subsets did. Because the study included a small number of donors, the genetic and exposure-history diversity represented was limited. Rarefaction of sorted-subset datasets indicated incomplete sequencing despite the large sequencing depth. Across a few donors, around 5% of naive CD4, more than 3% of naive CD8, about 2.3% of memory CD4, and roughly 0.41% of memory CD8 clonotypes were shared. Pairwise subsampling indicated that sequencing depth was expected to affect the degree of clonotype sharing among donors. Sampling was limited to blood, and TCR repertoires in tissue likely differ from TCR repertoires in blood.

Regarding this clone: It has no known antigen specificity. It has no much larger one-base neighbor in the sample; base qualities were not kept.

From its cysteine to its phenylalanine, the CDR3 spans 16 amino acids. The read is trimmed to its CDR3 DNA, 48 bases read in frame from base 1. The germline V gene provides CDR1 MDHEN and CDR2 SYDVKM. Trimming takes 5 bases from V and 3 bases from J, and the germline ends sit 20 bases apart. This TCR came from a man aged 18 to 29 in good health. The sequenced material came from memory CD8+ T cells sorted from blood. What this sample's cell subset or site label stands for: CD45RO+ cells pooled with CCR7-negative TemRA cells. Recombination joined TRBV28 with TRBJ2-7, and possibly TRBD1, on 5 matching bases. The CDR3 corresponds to CASSRSAVTAFYEQYF. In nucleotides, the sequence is TGTGCCAGCAGTCGAAGTGCGGTGACAGCTTTCTACGAGCAGTACTTC.